This section outlines one T cell receptor beta chain sequence together with its context. The data stem from a study of blood T cell repertoires in COVID-19. The data were produced by immunoSEQ multiplex PCR, yet TCRdb's version contains in-frame clones alone and is incomplete. This table has about 470,000 clones, around 90% appearing once. The sample comprised PBMCs or T cells enriched from blood (not recorded which). This clonotype was obtained from a woman between 18 and 29 years old who had recovered from COVID-19.

CDR3 coding DNA: TGCGCCAGCAGCATTGAGGCCGGGACAGGGGTATTCAATGAGCAGTTCTTC. Translation gives CASSIEAGTGVFNEQFF. The chain is built from TRBV5-1 and TRBJ2-1; 10 positions agree with TRBD1. Losses at the gene ends were 4 bases for V and 6 bases for J; bases not matched to a gene: 13. CDR3 length: 17 residues. Germline V gene lookup returns CDR1 SGHRS and CDR2 YFSETQ.